This T cell receptor (beta chain) was captured in a study of yellow fever vaccine responses in identical twins (dated 2018 in TCRdb). For context, the study as a whole: In identical twins, the study followed T cell clones that responded to the vaccine with precision. What the authors observed across the whole study: The T cell response to vaccination in identical twins was reported by the authors to appear partly convergent and partly personalized.

About this clonotype: No antigen is known for it. No base qualities exist here, and no much larger clone lies one base off it.

The library came from RT-PCR. Data came from an Illumina HiSeq 2500. Starting from the raw public reads, TCRdb applied fastp trimming at Q25, assembled clones with MiXCR and retained in-frame beta chains. Duplicate CDR3 protein sequences are folded into a single record with the most common DNA and genes. A total of 1,500 to 2,000 distinct CDR3 sequences appear in this sample, approximately 86% of them only once. The top ten clones comprise 4% to 5% of the sample. V sheds 2 bases and J sheds 2 bases, leaving 14 bases between their ends. Sequences SGHNT (CDR1) and YENEEA (CDR2) are obtained from the germline V gene. The CDR3 starts with the cysteine, ends with the phenylalanine, and has 16 residues. Solely the CDR3 DNA is kept, with 48 bases framed from the first base.

Sequences were derived from T cells from blood (PBMCs), unsorted or a sorted subset (not recorded which), sampled before or after yellow fever vaccination (not recorded which). The chain couples TRBV11-3 to TRBJ2-3, with a tentative D gene TRBD1 over 6 matching bases. This clonotype was obtained from a woman under 30 who received the yellow fever vaccine. Donor details come from another sample of the same person, matched by shared clones. The nucleotide sequence reads TGTGCCAGCAGCTTACCCCAGGGGCGGATCACAGATACGCAGTATTTT. Translated, it gives CASSLPQGRITDTQYF. The reference TRBV11-3 and TRBJ2-3 proteins fill in what lies around the CDR3, so the full variable domain reads EAGVVQSPRYKIIEKKQPVAFWCNPISGHNTLYWYLQNLGQGPELLIRYENEEAVDDSQLPKDRFSAERLKGVDSTLKIQPAELGDSAVYLCASSLPQGRITDTQYFGPGTRLTVL.